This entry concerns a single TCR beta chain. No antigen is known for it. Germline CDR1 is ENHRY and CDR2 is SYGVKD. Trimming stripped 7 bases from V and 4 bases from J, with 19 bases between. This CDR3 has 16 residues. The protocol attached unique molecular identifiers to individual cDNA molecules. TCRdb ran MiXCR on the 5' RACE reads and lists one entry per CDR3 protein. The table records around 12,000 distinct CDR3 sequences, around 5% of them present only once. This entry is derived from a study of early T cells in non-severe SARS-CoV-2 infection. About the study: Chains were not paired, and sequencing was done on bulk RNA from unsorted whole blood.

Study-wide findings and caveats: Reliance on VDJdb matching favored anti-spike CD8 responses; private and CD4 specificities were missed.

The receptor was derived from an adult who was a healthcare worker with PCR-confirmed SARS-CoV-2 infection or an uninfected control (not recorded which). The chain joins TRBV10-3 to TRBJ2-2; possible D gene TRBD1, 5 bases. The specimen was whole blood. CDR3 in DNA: TGTGCCATCAATCAACAGGAGATGGGTTTCACCGGGGAGCTGTTTTTT. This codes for CAINQQEMGFTGELFF.